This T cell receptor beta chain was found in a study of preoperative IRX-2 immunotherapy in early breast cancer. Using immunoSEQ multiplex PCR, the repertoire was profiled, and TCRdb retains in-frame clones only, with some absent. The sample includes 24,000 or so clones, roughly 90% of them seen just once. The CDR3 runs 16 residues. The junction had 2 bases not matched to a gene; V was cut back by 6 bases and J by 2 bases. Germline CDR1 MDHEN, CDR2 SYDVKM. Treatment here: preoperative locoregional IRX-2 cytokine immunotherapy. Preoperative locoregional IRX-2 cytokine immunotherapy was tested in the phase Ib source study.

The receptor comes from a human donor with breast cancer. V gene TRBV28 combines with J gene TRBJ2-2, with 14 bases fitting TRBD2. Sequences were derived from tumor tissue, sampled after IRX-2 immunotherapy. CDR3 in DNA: TGTGCCAGCAGGGGACTAGCGGGGGCCAACACCGGGGAGCTGTTTTTT. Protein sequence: CASRGLAGANTGELFF. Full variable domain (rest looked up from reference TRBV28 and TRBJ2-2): DVKVTQSSRYLVKRTGEKVFLECVQDMDHENMFWYRQDPGLGLRLIYFSYDVKMKEKGDIPEGYSVSREKKERFSLILESASTNQTSMYLCASRGLAGANTGELFFGEGSRLTVL.